One and the same sample provided the 8 T cell receptor beta chains below, sequenced in a study of blood T cell repertoires in COVID-19. Profiled with immunoSEQ multiplex PCR; TCRdb holds only in-frame clones, not every one. The table shows about 190,000 clones, with nearly 90% occurring only once. Sequencing was done on a sample of peripheral blood. These receptor sequences come from a woman in her thirties or forties who had recovered from COVID-19.

V is TRBV13 and J is TRBJ1-1; TRBD1 matches 8 bases. The CDR3 is 14 amino acids. V shed 4 bases, J shed 7 bases, and the junction held 8 bases outside the gene matches. CDR1 and CDR2 from the germline V gene are PRHDT and FYEKMQ (reference sequence). CDR3: CASSSVIGQGEAFF. The CDR3 region has the DNA TGTGCCAGCAGCTCCGTTATAGGACAGGGTGAAGCTTTCTTT.

The chain recombines TRBV29-1 with TRBJ2-2, with TRBD1 identical over 10 bases. Unmatched junction bases numbered 8, after V lost 4 bases and J lost 3 bases. Germline V gene lookup returns CDR1 SQVTM and CDR2 ANQGSEA. CDR3 length equals 16 residues. CDR3 amino acids: CSVGRGGTGDTGELFF. Written as DNA, the CDR3 is TGCAGCGTTGGAAGAGGCGGGACAGGGGACACCGGGGAGCTGTTTTTT.

The chain links TRBV27 to TRBJ1-1; TRBD1 agrees at 9 bases. With 6 bases clipped from V and 4 bases from J, the junction kept 6 bases outside the gene matches. Germline V gene sequence: CDR1 MNHEY, CDR2 SMNVEV (reference sequence). The CDR3 contains 14 residues. CDR3 sequence reads: CASSAGQGITEAFF. CDR3 in DNA: TGTGCCAGCAGCGCAGGACAGGGGATCACTGAAGCTTTCTTT.

The V call is TRBV7-9, the J call TRBJ2-7, with TRBD2 identical over 7 bases. There are 14 residues in the CDR3. The germline gives CDR1 SEHNR, CDR2 FQNEAQ (reference sequence). Unmatched junction bases numbered 4, after V lost 1 base and J lost 4 bases. For the CDR3, the DNA is TGTGCCAGCAGCTTAGGCGGGAGCCTATACGAGCAGTACTTC. Its protein product is CASSLGGSLYEQYF.

The J gene is TRBJ2-7, the V gene TRBV13; tentatively, D is TRBD2 (6 bases). Trimming pared 7 bases from V and 7 bases from J, leaving 20 bases between. Germline CDR1 is PRHDT and CDR2 is FYEKMQ (reference sequence). The CDR3 spans 14 residues. The CDR3 DNA reads TGTGCCAGCATCCAACGGGGGTCTTCGGGAGAGCAGTACTTC. Its protein product is CASIQRGSSGEQYF.

CDR3 amino acids: CASSFATGGYTF. The CDR3 DNA follows: TGTGCCAGCAGTTTTGCGACAGGGGGCTACACCTTC. The J gene is TRBJ1-2, the V gene TRBV12-3 or TRBV12-4, with 7 bases identical to TRBD1. V shed 3 bases and J 8 bases; nucleotides not matched to a gene: 3. The CDR3 spans 12 residues.

The genes are TRBV6-1 and TRBJ1-2; D call uncertain. The germline V and J ends were trimmed by 2 bases and 2 bases, with 6 bases remaining between them. CDR1 and CDR2 (germline): MNHNS, SASEGT. This CDR3 contains 13 residues. In DNA, the CDR3 is TGTGCCAGCAGTGAAACGGAGAACTATGGCTACACCTTC. Its protein product is CASSETENYGYTF.

The chain has TRBV6-1 and TRBJ1-2; unclear D gene. CDR3 size: 13 residues. Trimming shortened V by 0 bases and J by 4 bases, and 6 bases separated the two germline ends. The germline V gene has CDR1 MNHNS and CDR2 SASEGT. This CDR3 reads CASSEAWPYGYTF. CDR3 nucleotide sequence: TGTGCCAGCAGTGAAGCGTGGCCCTATGGCTACACCTTC.